The 27 T cell receptor beta chains below all came from one sample that was sequenced in a study of blood T cell repertoires in COVID-19. Using immunoSEQ multiplex PCR, the repertoire was profiled, and TCRdb retains in-frame clones only, with some absent. The sample shows about 210,000 clones, about 90% of them seen only once. Sequencing used peripheral blood. The receptors here all came from a woman in her 70s with acute or convalescent COVID-19.

J is TRBJ1-5 and V is TRBV5-6, with a tentative D call TRBD1 (6 bases). V lost 1 base and J 7 bases, leaving 6 bases between the germline ends. The CDR3 covers 12 residues. The V gene's germline CDR1 is SGHDT and CDR2 YYEEEE. CDR3 residues: CASSLRGQPQHF. CDR3 coding DNA: TGTGCCAGCAGCTTGAGGGGGCAGCCCCAGCATTTT.

This CDR3 is CASSLFGGNEQFF. CDR3 sequence (DNA): TGTGCCAGCAGCTTATTCGGGGGTAATGAGCAGTTCTTC. This chain links TRBV7-2 with TRBJ2-1; the D gene is possibly TRBD2 (6 bases). In germline, CDR1 is SGHTA, CDR2 FQGNSA. The ends were cut back, 2 bases at V and 7 bases at J, with 9 bases in the middle. The CDR3 contains 13 residues.

This rearrangement joins TRBV4-1 to TRBJ1-1; 7 bases are shared with TRBD1. The CDR3 is 16 amino acids. J was trimmed by 9 bases and V by 0 bases; bases with no gene match: 13. The germline gives CDR1 MGHRA, CDR2 YSYEKL. The DNA for the CDR3 is TGCGCCAGCAGCCAAGACCCGACAGGGCAGGTGGGGAAAGCTTTCTTT. It codes for CASSQDPTGQVGKAFF.

This clone was found a few times. V and J are TRBV5-4 and TRBJ2-1, with TRBD2 identical over 11 bases. The ends lost 5 bases at V and 6 bases at J; junction bases unmatched: 7. The CDR3 has 15 residues. The germline V gene has CDR1 SGHNT and CDR2 YYREEE (reference sequence). The CDR3 sequence is CASSQGLADFNEQFF. DNA of the CDR3: TGTGCCAGCAGTCAGGGACTAGCGGACTTCAATGAGCAGTTCTTC.

This chain links TRBV3-1 (or the pseudogene TRBV3-2) with TRBJ2-1, with TRBD2 matching over 9 bases. V dropped 2 bases and J dropped 7; count of bases not matched to a gene: 0. The CDR3 runs 13 residues. The germline V gene encodes CDR1 LGHDT and CDR2 YNNKEL (reference sequence). The CDR3 sequence: CASSQLAGNEQFF. The CDR3 region has the DNA TGTGCCAGCAGCCAACTAGCGGGGAATGAGCAGTTCTTC.

The rearrangement joins TRBV18 to TRBJ1-2; D may be TRBD1 (5 bases). CDR3 length: 13 residues. The V end was cut by 3 bases, the J end by 6 bases, with 11 bases between. Germline V CDR1 and CDR2: KGHSH, LQKENI. For the CDR3, the DNA is TGTGCCAGCTCACCGGGCAGGGAAGATGGCTACACCTTC. This gives the protein CASSPGREDGYTF.

The gene calls are TRBV5-4 and TRBJ1-3; D ambiguous. The CDR3 is 13 residues long. The V gene lost 6 bases and the J gene lost 2 bases, with 9 bases spanning the gap. Germline V gives CDR1 SGHNT, CDR2 YYREEE (reference sequence). CDR3 DNA: TGTGCCAGCACCTTTGGCCCTGGAAACACCATATATTTT. Amino acids: CASTFGPGNTIYF.

The rearrangement uses TRBV10-3 and TRBJ2-3; the match to TRBD1 covers 8 bases. CDR3 length: 14 amino acids. Germline V gives CDR1 ENHRY, CDR2 SYGVKD. J gave up 1 base and V 10 bases, and 7 bases lay outside the gene matches. Written as DNA, the CDR3 is TGTGCCACCCGACCGACAGGGGGCACAGATACGCAGTATTTT. Translation: CATRPTGGTDTQYF.

The chain carries TRBV12-3 or TRBV12-4 and TRBJ2-7; unclear D gene. CDR3 size: 13 residues. The V end lost 5 bases, the J end lost 0 bases, and 8 bases lay between the germline ends. CDR3 loop: CASSKQSSYEQYF. Written as DNA, the CDR3 is TGTGCCAGCAGTAAACAGAGCTCCTACGAGCAGTACTTC.

This clone was seen a few times. This chain joins TRBV12-3 or TRBV12-4 and TRBJ2-3; D might be TRBD2 (6 bases). CDR3 length: 13 residues. V was shortened by 5 bases and J by 7 bases, with 13 bases between the two germline ends. DNA for the CDR3: TGTGCCAGCAGTGGGGACTCGACTCATACGCAGTATTTT. This translates into CASSGDSTHTQYF.

The gene calls are TRBV6-5 and TRBJ1-1; weak D call: TRBD1 (5 bases). The CDR3 length is 13 residues. Trimming removed 5 bases from V and 1 base from J, with 8 bases in between. Germline values: CDR1 MNHEY, CDR2 SVGAGI. The CDR3 nucleotides are TGTGCCAGCAGTACCAGGGCGAACACTGAAGCTTTCTTT. It is translated as CASSTRANTEAFF.

V usage is TRBV2 and J usage is TRBJ1-5, with no clear D. Germline V gene lookup returns CDR1 SNHLY and CDR2 FYNNEI. Trimming stripped 2 bases from V and 7 bases from J, with 9 bases between. CDR3 length: 13 amino acids. CDR3 region: CASSENEGQPQHF. The CDR3 nucleotides read TGTGCCAGCAGTGAAAACGAGGGACAGCCCCAGCATTTT.

This rearrangement joins TRBV18 to TRBJ1-2; D call uncertain. CDR1 and CDR2 from the germline V gene are KGHSH and LQKENI. The V end lost 1 base, the J end lost 14 bases, and 14 bases lay between the germline ends. This CDR3 is 12 amino acids long. CDR3 nucleotides: TGTGCCAGCTCACCACAGGTTGGAGAGGTGACCTTC. It codes for CASSPQVGEVTF.

The chain uses TRBV7-3 and TRBJ2-3; the D gene is possibly TRBD1 (5 bases). V gave up 1 base and J gave up 5 bases, with 13 bases separating them. The CDR3 covers 15 residues. CDR1 SGHTA and CDR2 FQGTGA come from the germline V gene. The CDR3 nucleotides read TGTGCCAGCAGCTTAAATGCAGGGTCGGGAGATACGCAGTATTTT. Residues: CASSLNAGSGDTQYF.

This clone showed up just a few times. The V gene is TRBV9, the J gene TRBJ2-1; D is ambiguous. The germline CDR1 and CDR2 sequences are SGDLS and YYNGEE. CDR3 length equals 14 residues. Trimming removed 0 bases from V and 7 bases from J, with 11 bases in between. CDR3 nucleotide sequence: TGTGCCAGCAGCGTAGAGCCTCAGACAAATGAGCAGTTCTTC. It translates to CASSVEPQTNEQFF.

The genes are TRBV3-1 (or the pseudogene TRBV3-2) and TRBJ1-2; no reliable D call. V was shortened by 0 bases and J by 8 bases, with 10 bases between the two germline ends. This CDR3 region has 13 residues. The V gene's germline CDR1 is LGHDT and CDR2 YNNKEL (reference sequence). The CDR3 coding sequence is TGTGCCAGCAGCCAAGATGGAGGAATGGGCTACACCTTC. This sequence encodes CASSQDGGMGYTF.

CDR3 DNA: TGTGCCAGCAGTTTGGGCCAGGGGGCGAAGAACACCGGGGAGCTGTTTTTT. This gives the protein CASSLGQGAKNTGELFF. The V and J genes are TRBV28 and TRBJ2-2; 8 bases agree with TRBD1. The V gene end was trimmed by 3 bases and the J gene end by 1 base; junction bases not matched to a gene: 7. The CDR3 runs to 17 residues. Germline lookup yields CDR1 MDHEN and CDR2 SYDVKM.

V and J are TRBV6-5 and TRBJ1-2; a weak D match, TRBD1 (6 bases). This CDR3 has 14 amino acids. V was pared by 2 bases and J by 8 bases, with 15 bases between. Germline-derived CDR1 and CDR2 are MNHEY and SVGAGI. Here the CDR3 DNA reads TGTGCCAGCAGTTACAGGGCAGGGGACCGGGGCTACACCTTC. The encoded protein is CASSYRAGDRGYTF.

V gene TRBV19 combines with J gene TRBJ1-1; D gene unclear. CDR1 LNHDA and CDR2 SQIVND come from the germline V gene (reference sequence). The CDR3 loop spans 15 amino acids. V lost 3 bases and J lost 0, with 11 bases in between. Written as DNA, the CDR3 is TGTGCCAGTAGTATGAGAGGCAGTATGAACACTGAAGCTTTCTTT. This codes for CASSMRGSMNTEAFF.

This sequence joins TRBV5-1 and TRBJ2-5; maybe TRBD1 (6 bases). Trimming cost V 6 bases and J 9 bases, with 15 bases left between them. This CDR3 spans 12 amino acids. From germline, CDR1 is SGHRS and CDR2 YFSETQ. For the CDR3, the DNA is TGCGCCAGCAAGGAGGAGGCAGGGGCCCAGTACTTC. Translation gives CASKEEAGAQYF.

CDR3 coding DNA: TGTGCCAGCAGAACCGGGTCGAAGCAGCAGTACTTC. Its translation is CASRTGSKQQYF. The genes are TRBV2 and TRBJ2-7; no definite D call. The germline V gene encodes CDR1 SNHLY and CDR2 FYNNEI. The CDR3 is 12 amino acids. V lost 6 bases and J lost 8, with 14 bases in between.

This chain uses TRBV24-1 with TRBJ2-1; TRBD2 aligns across 14 bases. The junction had 6 bases not matched to a gene; V was cut back by 6 bases and J by 3 bases. The CDR3 sequence is 17 residues long. Germline lookup yields CDR1 KGHDR and CDR2 SFDVKD. CDR3 coding DNA: TGTGCCACCAGTACACGACTAGCGGGAGGGATCTACAATGAGCAGTTCTTC. It is translated as CATSTRLAGGIYNEQFF.

The rearrangement joins TRBV19 to TRBJ2-7; a weak D match, TRBD1 (6 bases). The CDR3 sequence is 15 residues long. CDR1 LNHDA and CDR2 SQIVND come from the germline V gene (reference sequence). V was shortened by 6 bases and J by 7 bases, with 22 bases between the two germline ends. CDR3 nucleotide sequence: TGTGCCAGTAGCTCCCCCCGTAGTAGCACAGGGGAGCAGTACTTC. Protein: CASSSPRSSTGEQYF.

V and J are TRBV7-3 and TRBJ2-1, with 8 nucleotides matching TRBD2. This CDR3 region has 17 residues. CDR1 and CDR2 from the germline V gene are SGHTA and FQGTGA. Trimming cost V 4 bases and J 10 bases; bases outside gene matches: 18. The CDR3 region is CASSSNPGRGLGSEQFF. CDR3 coding DNA: TGTGCCAGCAGCTCGAACCCGGGGAGGGGACTAGGATCAGAGCAGTTCTTC.

This clone has a single count. The chain carries TRBV27 and TRBJ1-5, with 8 positions matching TRBD1. Germline V gene lookup returns CDR1 MNHEY and CDR2 SMNVEV (reference sequence). The ends lost 6 bases at V and 3 bases at J; junction bases unmatched: 7. The CDR3 runs to 15 residues. Here the CDR3 DNA reads TGTGCCAGCAGGCAACAGGGGGGACTCAATCAGCCCCAGCATTTT. Translating gives CASRQQGGLNQPQHF.

The chain employs TRBV9 and TRBJ2-2; 10 bases are shared with TRBD2. The ends lost 4 bases at V and 5 bases at J; junction bases unmatched: 14. Germline assignment: CDR1 SGDLS and CDR2 YYNGEE. The CDR3 consists of 18 residues. The CDR3 reads CASSKTSSGGAGTGELFF. CDR3 bases: TGTGCCAGCAGCAAGACGTCCAGCGGGGGGGCTGGGACCGGGGAGCTGTTTTTT.

The chain has TRBV7-2 and TRBJ2-3; 7 nucleotides align to TRBD2. The V gene end was trimmed by 5 bases and the J gene end by 7 bases; junction bases not matched to a gene: 3. Germline CDR1 reads SGHTA; CDR2 reads FQGNSA. There are 12 residues in the CDR3. CDR3 sequence reads: CASSVSGNTQYF. The CDR3 DNA sequence: TGTGCCAGCAGCGTAAGCGGGAATACGCAGTATTTT.